This passage covers 12 T cell receptor beta chains from one sample sequenced in a study of T cell clonality in common variable immunodeficiency. Repertoires were generated with immunoSEQ multiplex PCR, while TCRdb's copy carries only in-frame clones and drops some. The data show 40,000 to 45,000 clones, with none appearing a single time. The specimen sequenced was peripheral blood mononuclear cells. The source is a person between 18 and 75 years old in good health.

In its sample, this clone was seen a few times. The read halts 3 residues ahead of the CDR3 end, with the missing end drawn from the germline J gene. The J gene is TRBJ2-1, the V gene TRBV19; D remains unclear. CDR1 is LNHDA, CDR2 SQIVND, per germline (reference sequence). V shed 5 bases and J shed 5 bases, with 7 bases lying between them. The CDR3 runs to 12 residues. The CDR3 DNA, read in part, is TGTGCCAGTAGTCACCGGGACAATGAG. As protein: CASSHRDNE. The full CDR3 sequence reads CASSHRDNEQFF.

This clone was counted at least ten times. The read ends 3 residues early relative to the CDR3; the germline J gene fills the gap. The genes are TRBV28 and TRBJ2-1; D remains ambiguous. The CDR3 is 12 residues long. Germline lookup yields CDR1 MDHEN and CDR2 SYDVKM. V was shortened by 3 bases and J by 8 bases, with 8 bases between the two germline ends. The chain's CDR3 is CASSFLKDEQFF. The covered CDR3 bases are TGTGCCAGCAGTTTTTTGAAGGATGAG.

Ten or more counts support this clone. With the read ending 3 residues before the CDR3 end, the germline J gene is used to fill in that end. J is TRBJ1-1 and V is TRBV18; D may be TRBD1 (5 bases). The CDR3 has 14 amino acids. V was cut by 6 bases and J by 4 bases, with 15 bases left in between. Germline loops: CDR1 KGHSH, CDR2 LQKENI. CDR3 sequence reads: CASSTVEGSTEAFF. The CDR3 bases that were read are TGTGCCAGCTCCACAGTGGAGGGGAGCACTGAA.

This clone was observed at least ten times. The observed sequence ends 3 residues before the CDR3 terminus, with the missing tail filled in from the germline J gene. The chain has TRBV10-3 and TRBJ1-2; 11 nucleotides line up with TRBD1. The CDR3 is made up of 13 amino acids. The V gene's germline CDR1 is ENHRY and CDR2 SYGVKD. J was trimmed by 4 bases and V by 11 bases; bases with no gene match: 6. The CDR3 sequence: CAARDRGIYGYTF. CDR3 DNA, as far as it was read: TGTGCCGCCCGGGACAGGGGGATCTATGGC.

This clone was counted ten times or more. The CDR3 end is not reached by the read, which stops 3 residues before it; the germline J gene fills it in. The chain carries TRBV5-1 and TRBJ1-6; TRBD1 matches at 7 bases. Germline assignment: CDR1 SGHRS and CDR2 YFSETQ. CDR3 length: 17 residues. V gave up 0 bases and J gave up 1 base; unmatched junction bases: 4. The CDR3 sequence: CASSLGRGVSYNSPLHF. CDR3 bases read: TGCGCCAGCAGCTTGGGCAGGGGGGTATCCTATAATTCACCC.

At least ten counts were recorded for this clone. The sequence runs out 3 residues before the end of the CDR3; the remainder is reconstructed from the germline J gene. The J gene is TRBJ1-2, the V gene TRBV12-3 or TRBV12-4; the D is unclear. Trimming removed 3 bases at V and 6 bases at J, with 8 bases between. This CDR3 is built from 12 residues. This CDR3 reads CASSFEPHGYTF. The CDR3 DNA, read in part, is TGTGCCAGCAGTTTCGAGCCACATGGC.

This clone was counted at least ten times. The read terminates 3 residues before the CDR3 end, so the remaining end is supplied by the germline J gene. The V gene is TRBV6-2 or TRBV6-3, the J gene TRBJ1-1; D uncertain. The ends were cut back, 2 bases at V and 1 base at J, with 11 bases in the middle. This CDR3 has 15 residues. Germline-derived CDR1 and CDR2 are MNHEY and SVGEGT. CDR3 DNA (partial): TGTGCCAGCAGTTACCAGCCAGCAGGGAACACTGAA. Translated, it gives CASSYQPAGNTE. The full CDR3 protein is CASSYQPAGNTEAFF.

This clone was counted a few times. A junction end diverges from the germline sequence, so it may reflect a read error. The read finishes 3 residues shy of the CDR3 end, and the germline J gene is used to complete it. The V and J genes are TRBV7-4 and TRBJ1-1; maybe TRBD1 (5 bases). The CDR3 spans 14 residues. Per germline, CDR1 SGHVT and CDR2 SQSDAQ. CDR3 DNA (partial): TGTGCCAGCAGTTTAGGACCGCAGGGAGATGAA. It encodes CASSLGPQGDE. The full CDR3 is CASSLGPQGDEAFF.

This clone was seen ten or more times. The read halts 3 residues ahead of the CDR3 end, with the missing end drawn from the germline J gene. The gene calls are TRBV20-1 and TRBJ1-2; TRBD1 matches at 10 bases. CDR3 size: 14 residues. CDR1 DFQATT and CDR2 SNEGSKA come from the germline V gene (reference sequence). V lost 7 bases to trimming and J lost 2 bases; unmatched junction nucleotides: 7. The CDR3 protein is CSVDRGRGNYGYTF. CDR3 bases read: TGCAGTGTCGACAGGGGGCGCGGGAACTATGGC.

Comments on this clone: The CDR3 is cut off 3 residues early in the read; its end comes from the germline J gene. The rearrangement joins TRBV20-1 to TRBJ2-7; D not resolved. V lost 6 bases, J lost 5 bases, and 11 bases lay in between. The germline gives CDR1 DFQATT, CDR2 SNEGSKA (reference sequence). CDR3 size: 11 residues. The CDR3 bases that were read are TGCAGTGCCAGCGTGTGGGACGAG. As protein: CSASVWDE. The CDR3 as a whole reads CSASVWDEQYF.

This clone was recorded at least ten times. The CDR3 goes on 3 residues after the read ends, and that part is filled in from the germline J gene. The V and J genes are TRBV7-3 and TRBJ1-1; TRBD1 aligns across 7 bases. The length of the CDR3 is 14 residues. The trim removed 0 bases at V and 5 bases at J, leaving 3 bases unmatched. CDR1 and CDR2 (germline): SGHTA, FQGTGA. The CDR3 here is CASSLTGGGTEAFF. CDR3 bases read: TGTGCCAGCAGCTTAACAGGGGGCGGTACTGAA.

Many counts were recorded for this clone. The missing CDR3 end, 3 residues past where the read stops, is filled in from the germline J gene. This chain links TRBV28 with TRBJ1-1; 10 bases align to TRBD1. CDR3 length equals 15 residues. V was clipped by 3 bases and J by 3 bases; unmatched bases: 4. CDR1 MDHEN and CDR2 SYDVKM come from the germline V gene. CDR3 in amino acids: CASSLAGTGDTEAFF. The covered CDR3 bases are TGTGCCAGCAGTTTGGCCGGGACAGGGGACACTGAA.